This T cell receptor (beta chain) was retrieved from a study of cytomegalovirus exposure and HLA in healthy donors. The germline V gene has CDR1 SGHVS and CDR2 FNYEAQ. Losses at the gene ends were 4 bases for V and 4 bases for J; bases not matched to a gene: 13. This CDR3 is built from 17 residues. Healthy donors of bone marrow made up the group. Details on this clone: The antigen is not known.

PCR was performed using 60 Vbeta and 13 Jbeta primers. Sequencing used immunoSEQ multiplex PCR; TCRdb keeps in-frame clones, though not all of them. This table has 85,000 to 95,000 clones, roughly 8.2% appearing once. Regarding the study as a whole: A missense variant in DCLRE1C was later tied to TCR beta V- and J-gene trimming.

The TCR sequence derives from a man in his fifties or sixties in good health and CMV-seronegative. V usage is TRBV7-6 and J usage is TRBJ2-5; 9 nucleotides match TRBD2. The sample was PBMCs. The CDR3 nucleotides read TGTGCCAGCAGCTCGCGTAACTGGCGGGAGGGAGGAGAGACCCAGTACTTC. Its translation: CASSSRNWREGGETQYF. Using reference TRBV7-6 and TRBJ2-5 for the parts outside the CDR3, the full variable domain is GAGVSQSPRYKVTKRGQDVALRCDPISGHVSLYWYRQALGQGPEFLTYFNYEAQQDKSGLPNDRFSAERPEGSISTLTIQRTEQRDSAMYRCASSSRNWREGGETQYFGPGTRLLVL.